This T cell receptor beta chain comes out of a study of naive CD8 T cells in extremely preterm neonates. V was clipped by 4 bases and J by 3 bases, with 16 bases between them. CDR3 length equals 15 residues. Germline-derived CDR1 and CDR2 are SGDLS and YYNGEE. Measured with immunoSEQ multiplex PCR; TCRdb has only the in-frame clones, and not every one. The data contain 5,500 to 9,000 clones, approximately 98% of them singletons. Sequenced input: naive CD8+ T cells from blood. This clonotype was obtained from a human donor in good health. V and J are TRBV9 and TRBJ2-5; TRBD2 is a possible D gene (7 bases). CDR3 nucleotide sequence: TGTGCCAGCAGCAAATGGGGGGGGGCGGAAGAGACCCAGTACTTC. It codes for CASSKWGGAEETQYF.